A single sample gave rise to the 22 T cell receptor beta chains below, sequenced in a study of OX40 agonist ivuxolimab in advanced cancers. Assay used: immunoSEQ multiplex PCR; TCRdb lists only in-frame clones, some missing. The sample yields about 120,000 clones, about 93% seen once. The sample here was CD4+ or CD8+ T cells sorted from blood, taken in a trial of the OX40 agonist ivuxolimab. Receptors originate from an adult with an advanced solid tumor such as melanoma, head and neck, liver or kidney cancer.

This chain uses TRBV5-6 with TRBJ2-1; TRBD1 aligns across 10 bases. The CDR3 is 14 amino acids. Germline CDR1 is SGHDT and CDR2 is YYEEEE. V dropped 2 bases and J dropped 6; count of bases not matched to a gene: 2. The CDR3 loop is CASSFWDRGNEQFF. The CDR3 region has the DNA TGTGCCAGCAGCTTTTGGGACAGGGGCAATGAGCAGTTCTTC.

V is TRBV6-5 and J is TRBJ1-1, with D unresolved. The CDR3 is made up of 15 amino acids. The germline V gene has CDR1 MNHEY and CDR2 SVGAGI. V gave up 6 bases and J gave up 4 bases, with 18 bases separating them. The DNA for the CDR3 is TGTGCCAGCAGCTCCCCGGGCCTTAGGATCACTGAAGCTTTCTTT. Amino acids: CASSSPGLRITEAFF.

The chain employs TRBV28 and TRBJ1-5, with a weak D call TRBD1 (5 bases). The CDR3 contains 16 residues. Germline V gene lookup returns CDR1 MDHEN and CDR2 SYDVKM. V dropped 8 bases and J dropped 3 bases, with 20 bases sitting between them. In DNA form, the CDR3 reads TGTGCCAGCCTATGGGGGGGAGGCTCAAACAATCAGCCCCAGCATTTT. It codes for CASLWGGGSNNQPQHF.

The CDR3 loop reads CASMVNTEAFF. Here the CDR3 DNA reads TGTGCCAGCATGGTGAACACTGAAGCTTTCTTT. The chain combines TRBV28 with TRBJ1-1; D not certain. Germline CDR1 MDHEN, CDR2 SYDVKM. The CDR3 has 11 residues. V was clipped by 7 bases and J by 0 bases, with 3 bases between them.

About this clone: Because the CDR3 is missing its conserved closing phenylalanine or tryptophan, this is likely a read error. The chain links TRBV28 to TRBJ1-5, with unresolved D. The CDR3 consists of 16 residues. Germline V gene lookup returns CDR1 MDHEN and CDR2 SYDVKM. The germline V and J ends were trimmed by 8 bases and 0 bases, with 17 bases remaining between them. CDR3 nucleotide sequence: TGTGCCAGCTCCACACCCCTCGGGCTTAGCAATCAGCCCCAGCATCTT. It is translated as CASSTPLGLSNQPQHL.

This chain links TRBV6-1 with TRBJ2-3; possibly TRBD1 for D (5 bases). Germline values: CDR1 MNHNS, CDR2 SASEGT. V was clipped by 9 bases and J by 0 bases, with 16 bases between them. CDR3 length: 15 amino acids. CDR3 coding DNA: TGTGCCAGTTCCGCAGGGCCCACTAGCACAGATACGCAGTATTTT. Encoded protein: CASSAGPTSTDTQYF.

This sequence joins TRBV20-1 and TRBJ1-1; D not certain. CDR1 and CDR2 (germline): DFQATT, SNEGSKA (reference sequence). The CDR3 extends over 11 amino acids. Trimming took off 1 base at V and 10 bases at J, with 10 bases between the two ends. CDR3: CSARGREGAFF. The CDR3 coding sequence is TGCAGTGCTAGAGGGAGGGAGGGAGCTTTCTTT.

The chain has TRBV19 and TRBJ1-4, with 8 nucleotides matching TRBD1. CDR1 and CDR2 (germline): LNHDA, SQIVND (reference sequence). The V and J ends lost 3 bases and 5 bases, in that order; junction bases with no gene match: 5. The CDR3 contains 15 residues. The CDR3 reads CASSMQTGVNEKLFF. CDR3 sequence (DNA): TGTGCCAGTAGTATGCAGACAGGGGTGAATGAAAAACTGTTTTTT.

The gene calls are TRBV5-8 and TRBJ2-7; no firm D call. CDR3 length: 13 residues. Trimming pared 0 bases from V and 1 base from J, leaving 5 bases between. CDR1 is SGHTS and CDR2 is YDEGEE in the germline V gene. CDR3 residues: CASSLVGSYEQYF. The CDR3, as DNA: TGTGCCAGCAGCTTGGTGGGGTCCTACGAGCAGTACTTC.

The chain links TRBV19 to TRBJ1-2, with D possibly TRBD1 on 5 matching bases. From germline, CDR1 is LNHDA and CDR2 SQIVND (reference sequence). V was shortened by 3 bases and J by 8 bases, with 16 bases between the two germline ends. The length of the CDR3 is 14 residues. The CDR3 bases are TGTGCCAGTAGTATTGGCGGCAGGGTAGAAGGCTACACCTTC. Protein: CASSIGGRVEGYTF.

This sequence joins TRBV7-2 and TRBJ2-5; 8 bases line up with TRBD2. V was pared by 5 bases and J by 3 bases, with 2 bases of the junction left unmatched. CDR1 is SGHTA, CDR2 FQGNSA, per germline. This CDR3 is 13 amino acids long. Here the CDR3 DNA reads TGTGCCAGCAGCCGTAGCGGGGAAGAGACCCAGTACTTC. This encodes CASSRSGEETQYF.

The chain has TRBV7-8 and TRBJ1-1; D uncertain. Germline loops: CDR1 SGHVS, CDR2 FQNEAQ. The CDR3 is made up of 16 amino acids. The ends were cut back, 2 bases at V and 0 bases at J, with 13 bases in the middle. CDR3 sequence: CASSLLDARVNTEAFF. The CDR3 DNA sequence: TGTGCCAGCAGCTTACTAGATGCACGGGTGAACACTGAAGCTTTCTTT.

The genes are TRBV6-6 and TRBJ1-5, with D hard to call. CDR3 size: 16 residues. V lost 6 bases to trimming and J lost 0 bases, with 15 bases between them. Germline V gene sequence: CDR1 MNHNY, CDR2 SVGAGI (reference sequence). In nucleotides, the CDR3 is TGTGCCAGCAGGAGGATGCCCCAAAGTAGCAATCAGCCCCAGCATTTT. This sequence encodes CASRRMPQSSNQPQHF.

The chain uses TRBV28 and TRBJ2-7; 12 bases are shared with TRBD2. J gave up 7 bases and V 2 bases, and 0 bases lay outside the gene matches. The CDR3 sequence is 13 residues long. Germline CDR1 is MDHEN and CDR2 is SYDVKM. The CDR3 region is CASSLGLAGEQYF. CDR3 DNA: TGTGCCAGCAGTTTAGGACTAGCGGGAGAGCAGTACTTC.

V usage is TRBV7-9 and J usage is TRBJ1-2, with TRBD1 as a possible D gene (5 bases). V shed 7 bases and J shed 0 bases, with 15 bases lying between them. The CDR3 is 15 amino acids. Germline CDR1 SEHNR, CDR2 FQNEAQ (reference sequence). The CDR3 sequence is CASNSAGRTNYGYTF. As DNA, the CDR3 is TGTGCCAGCAACTCAGCGGGACGGACTAACTATGGCTACACCTTC.

The chain uses TRBV28 and TRBJ1-2, with a possible D match to TRBD1 (6 bases). Germline V lookup: CDR1 MDHEN, CDR2 SYDVKM. The CDR3 is 15 residues long. The ends were cut back, 1 base at V and 2 bases at J, with 11 bases in the middle. The DNA of the CDR3 is TGTGCCAGCAGTTTATCAGGGACAACGAACTATGGCTACACCTTC. It encodes CASSLSGTTNYGYTF.

Worth noting for this clone: This sample includes further DNA sequences coding for the same CDR3. This chain links TRBV20-1 with TRBJ1-2; TRBD1 might be the D (6 bases). V lost 3 bases and J lost 7, with 9 bases in between. Germline loops: CDR1 DFQATT, CDR2 SNEGSKA (reference sequence). The CDR3 is made up of 11 amino acids. CDR3 region: CSASPGAGYTF. Written as DNA, the CDR3 is TGCAGTGCTAGTCCGGGGGCTGGCTACACCTTC.

This clone was detected only a few times. V is TRBV29-1 and J is TRBJ1-2, with D possibly being TRBD1 (6 bases). Trimming stripped 3 bases from V and 7 bases from J, with 9 bases between. The germline gives CDR1 SQVTM, CDR2 ANQGSEA. The CDR3 extends over 11 amino acids. The CDR3 spells CSVDAGAGYTF. In nucleotides, the CDR3 is TGCAGCGTTGATGCAGGGGCTGGCTACACCTTC.

The chain has TRBV6-6 and TRBJ2-7; the match to TRBD1 covers 9 bases. The germline CDR1 and CDR2 sequences are MNHNY and SVGAGI (reference sequence). With 4 bases clipped from V and 6 bases from J, the junction kept 4 bases outside the gene matches. The CDR3 is 13 residues long. CDR3 in amino acids: CASSSPQGAEQYF. CDR3 bases: TGTGCCAGCAGTTCCCCACAGGGGGCCGAGCAGTACTTC.

In its sample, this clone was seen once. J is TRBJ2-2 and V is TRBV2; 13 bases match TRBD2. Losses at the gene ends were 4 bases for V and 3 bases for J; bases not matched to a gene: 2. Per the germline V gene, CDR1 is SNHLY and CDR2 is FYNNEI. The CDR3 extends over 16 amino acids. DNA of the CDR3: TGTGCCAGCAGTGCGACTAGCGGGGGGTACACCGGGGAGCTGTTTTTT. This gives the protein CASSATSGGYTGELFF.

This chain links TRBV18 with TRBJ1-2; D call uncertain. Trimming removed 6 bases from V and 0 bases from J, with 8 bases in between. The CDR3 totals 13 residues. Germline CDR1 reads KGHSH; CDR2 reads LQKENI. CDR3 nucleotides: TGTGCCAGCTCCCAAAATACTAACTATGGCTACACCTTC. Residues: CASSQNTNYGYTF.

This rearrangement joins TRBV28 to TRBJ1-1; D is unresolved. This CDR3 is 14 amino acids long. V was clipped by 5 bases and J by 0 bases, with 10 bases between them. CDR1 and CDR2 from the germline V gene are MDHEN and SYDVKM. CDR3 sequence reads: CASSPQSMNTEAFF. The CDR3 DNA reads as TGTGCCAGCAGTCCCCAGAGCATGAACACTGAAGCTTTCTTT.